This record concerns one T cell receptor (beta chain) sequence. What it recognizes is unknown. These data belong to a study of T-cell memory formation after mild COVID-19. The ends lost 6 bases at V and 5 bases at J; junction bases unmatched: 4. The CDR3 spans 12 residues. Germline CDR1 and CDR2: SQVTM and ANQGSEA. Using its own MiXCR run on the 5' RACE reads, TCRdb lists one record per CDR3 protein. The data contain some 350,000 distinct CDR3 sequences, about a sixth of them singletons. Study conclusions and caveats: Contracting clones from day 15 to 85 had balanced CD4/CD8; later expanders favoured CD4+.

Source material: PBMCs or a T cell subset sorted from them (not recorded which). This receptor was obtained from a man between 18 and 35 years old who had mild COVID-19 (a few samples of this study predate the infection). Cell type and time point are not known. This rearrangement joins TRBV29-1 to TRBJ2-3; 8 bases agree with TRBD1. The CDR3 bases are TGCAGCGTGACAGGGGAGCAAGATACGCAGTATTTT. This translates into CSVTGEQDTQYF.